This T cell receptor (beta chain) comes out of a study of CD8 T cells in ankylosing spondylitis. In its sample, this clonotype was seen a few times. Its target is unknown. Study results and limitations: Within ankylosing spondylitis blood, a TCR beta motif made up of roughly eight highly homologous variants appeared to be characteristic. Matched ankylosing spondylitis synovial fluid reportedly contained a significantly enriched population of disease-linked clones.

Quantitative 5'-RACE with molecular barcodes generated TCR beta libraries. MiXCR was run by TCRdb on the 5' RACE reads, yielding one entry per CDR3 protein. Counted here are 100,000 to 150,000 distinct CDR3 sequences, roughly 15% occurring once; the ten biggest clones make up roughly a third. The V gene end was trimmed by 4 bases and the J gene end by 6 bases; junction bases not matched to a gene: 12. Germline CDR1 SGHRS, CDR2 YFSETQ. This CDR3 has 15 amino acids. This sequence joins TRBV5-1 and TRBJ2-7; 8 bases agree with TRBD1. This receptor was taken from a male donor with ankylosing spondylitis. What was sequenced was blood, either unsorted or a sorted T cell fraction (not recorded which). The CDR3 is CASSQTGTGEFEQYF. CDR3 nucleotides: TGCGCCAGCAGCCAGACCGGGACAGGCGAGTTCGAGCAGTACTTC.